A selection of T cell receptor beta chains follows, all from one sample in a study of neurological immune-mediated disorders. TCRdb used MiXCR to reprocess the 5' RACE reads, holding one entry per CDR3 protein. This table has approximately 41,000 distinct CDR3 sequences, roughly 14% appearing once. Sequencing used CD4+ T cells from blood. The receptors here all came from a woman aged 55-70 years with HTLV-1-associated myelopathy (HAM/TSP). CDR3s include the opening cysteine and the closing phenylalanine or tryptophan. A D gene is named only where the DNA matches it firmly. Not all rows give a size; the values are once, few, many and, for expanded clones, a class.

>many|TRBJ2-2|TRBD1|17|TRBV5-1
TGCGCCAGCAGCTTGTCTGCCGGGACAGGGAGCTTCGGGGAGCTGTTTTTT
CASSLSAGTGSFGELFF
>many|TRBJ2-1|TRBD2|17|TRBV7-6
TGTGCCAGCAGCTTAGGTCAGCGGGGTAACGCCTACAATGAGCAGTTCTTC
CASSLGQRGNAYNEQFF
>many|TRBJ2-3|TRBD2|16|TRBV12-3/TRBV12-4
TGTGCCAGCAGTTTTATTAGCGGGGGGGGCACAGATACGCAGTATTTT
CASSFISGGGTDTQYF
>many|TRBJ2-3|.|14|TRBV20-1
TGCAGTGCTAGTGGCAGCGGGTTGGCAGATACGCAGTATTTT
CSASGSGLADTQYF
>.|TRBJ1-5|.|15|TRBV30
TGTGCCTGGAGTAAACAGGGTGGGAGCAATCAGCCCCAGCATTTT
CAWSKQGGSNQPQHF
>many|TRBJ1-1|TRBD1|13|TRBV20-1
TGCAGTGTTAGCGACAGGGGAAACACTGAAGCTTCCTTT
CSVSDRGNTEASF
>few|TRBJ2-5|.|13|TRBV5-4
TGTGCCAGCAGCTTAGGACAGCTGGAGACCCAGTACTTC
CASSLGQLETQYF
>many|TRBJ1-3|.|17|TRBV16
TGTGCCAGCAGCCCATACCCCCGACAGGACTTAGGAAACACCATATATTTT
CASSPYPRQDLGNTIYF
>many|TRBJ2-7|.|11|TRBV20-1
TGCAGTGCTGGTTACGGCTACGAGCAGTACTTC
CSAGYGYEQYF
>few|TRBJ2-7|.|13|TRBV19
TGTGCCAGTAGTATCGGCAGGTCCTACGAGAAGTACTTC
CASSIGRSYEKYF
>many|TRBJ2-7|.|14|TRBV7-2
TGTGCCAGCAGCTTAGCTGGGGATTATGGCGAGCAGTACTTC
CASSLAGDYGEQYF
>.|TRBJ1-1|.|12|TRBV28
TGTGCCAGCAGTCAGGAGGTAACTAAAGATTTCTTT
CASSQEVTKDFF
>many|TRBJ1-5|.|15|TRBV6-1
TGTGCCAGCAGCGAAAATTTTGTAGGCAATCAGCCCCAGCATTTT
CASSENFVGNQPQHF
>many|TRBJ1-3|TRBD1|13|TRBV12-3/TRBV12-4
TGTGCCAGCAGCGACAGGGAAGGAAACACCATATATTTT
CASSDREGNTIYF
>many|TRBJ1-5|.|15|TRBV3-1
TGTGCCAGCAGCCAAGACCTACAGGTTACTCAGCCCCAGCATTTT
CASSQDLQVTQPQHF
>many|TRBJ2-3|TRBD2|18|TRBV7-6
TGTGCCAGCAGCTTAGGTCTGCTAGCGGGGGGGCATGTAGATACGCAGTATTTT
CASSLGLLAGGHVDTQYF